This is a list of T cell receptor beta chains from one sample in a study of blood T cell repertoires in COVID-19. Assay: immunoSEQ multiplex PCR; the TCRdb copy retains only in-frame clones and omits some. Of approximately 390,000 clones listed, 90% are singletons. The sequenced material came from peripheral blood. Receptors were obtained from a man younger than 35 with active or convalescent COVID-19. Each CDR3 is given with its conserved first and last residue. D genes are given only for firm matches. Expanded clones are given a class, and other clones once, few, many or no size at all.

TRBD1 TRBJ2-5 TRBV9 . TGTGCCAGCAGCGTACAGGGGGCTTACGAGACCCAGTACTTC CASSVQGAYETQYF
. TRBJ1-1 TRBV3-1/TRBV3-2 . TGTGCCAGCAGCCCCGGTGGTTACACTGAAGCTTTCTTT CASSPGGYTEAFF
. TRBJ2-2 TRBV4-3 . TGCGCCAGCAGTCCAGAAGATCCTCGGGGCACCGGGGAGCTGTTTTTT CASSPEDPRGTGELFF
TRBD2 TRBJ2-7 TRBV5-1 . TGCGCCAGCAGCCCCCGGGTAGCGGGGGCCCTGATCTACGAGCAGTACTTC CASSPRVAGALIYEQYF
TRBD1 TRBJ1-6 TRBV10-3 . TGTGCCATTCGGGACAGCAATAATTCACCCCTCCACTTT CAIRDSNNSPLHF
. TRBJ1-4 TRBV4-3 . TGCGCCAGCAGCCGCCAACGGGAAGAAAAACTGTTTTTT CASSRQREEKLFF
. TRBJ1-1 TRBV27 . TGTGCCAGCAGTTTCATCCAGGGATTGACTGAAGCTTTCTTT CASSFIQGLTEAFF
TRBD1 TRBJ1-2 TRBV6-6 . TGTGCCAGCAGTTACAGGGACAGCGGGGGCTACACCTTC CASSYRDSGGYTF
TRBD2 TRBJ2-2 TRBV29-1 . TGCAGCGGAACTAGCGGGACGGCCGGGGAGCTGTTTTTT CSGTSGTAGELFF
TRBD2 TRBJ2-7 TRBV28 . TGTGCCAGCAGTTTCCAGCGGGAGAGGTCCTACGAGCAGTACTTC CASSFQRERSYEQYF
. TRBJ2-1 TRBV4-1 . TGCGCCAGCTCCCCCGGTGGGGCCCACAATGAGCAGTTCTTC CASSPGGAHNEQFF
. TRBJ2-1 TRBV19 few TGTGCCAGTAGGCCGGGATTCTCCTACAATGAGCAGTTCTTC CASRPGFSYNEQFF
. TRBJ1-4 TRBV5-5 . TGTGCCAGCAGCTTGGGACGTGGAGCCCATAATGAAAAACTGTTTTTT CASSLGRGAHNEKLFF
. TRBJ2-1 TRBV11-2 . TGTGCCAGCAGCTTAAGGGTGGGGCTTGAGCAGTTCTTC CASSLRVGLEQFF
TRBD2 TRBJ2-2 TRBV11-3 . TGTGCCAGCAGCTTCGGTAGCGGGGGGAACACCGGGGAGCTGTTTTTT CASSFGSGGNTGELFF
. TRBJ1-2 TRBV28 . TGTGCCAGCACCGGATCTATACCCAGGGACTATGGCTACACCTTC CASTGSIPRDYGYTF
. TRBJ2-6 TRBV19 . TGTGCCAGTAGTATCTATAGCTCTGGGGCCAACGTGCTGACTTTC CASSIYSSGANVLTF
. TRBJ1-2 TRBV6-5 . TGTGCCAGCAGCTACGCAGGGATGGCTGGCTACACCTTC CASSYAGMAGYTF
. TRBJ2-1 TRBV6-5 . TGTGCCAGCACCTCCCGGGTCAATGAGCAGTTCTTC CASTSRVNEQFF
. TRBJ1-2 TRBV14 . TGTGCCAGCAGCCAAGGCGTTGGCTATGGCTACACCTTC CASSQGVGYGYTF
TRBD2 TRBJ2-2 TRBV11-2 . TGTGCCAGCGGCCGACTAGCGGGAGGCAACACCGGGGAGCTGTTTTTT CASGRLAGGNTGELFF
TRBD1 TRBJ2-7 TRBV4-3 . TGCGCCAGCAGTCAGGGGGCGGTGCAGTACTTC CASSQGAVQYF
. TRBJ2-7 TRBV5-1 . TGCGCCAGCAGCTTGGCCATGGGAGTAGGTTCCGAGCAGTACTTC CASSLAMGVGSEQYF
TRBD2 TRBJ2-1 TRBV7-9 . TGTGCCAGCAGCCCATCGACTAGCGGGGAGGTAAATGAGCAGTTCTTC CASSPSTSGEVNEQFF
. TRBJ1-1 TRBV3-1/TRBV3-2 . TGTGCCAGCAGCCCAAGCGACAGGCTAAACACTGAAGCTTTCTTT CASSPSDRLNTEAFF
TRBD1 TRBJ2-7 TRBV29-1 . TGCAGCGTCAGGGACAGGGGGCCCGAGCAGTACTTC CSVRDRGPEQYF
TRBD1 TRBJ2-1 TRBV28 . TGTGCCAGCAGTTTATTCTCGACAGGGGGCGATGAGCAGTTCTTC CASSLFSTGGDEQFF
TRBD1 TRBJ1-3 TRBV7-8 . TGTGCCAGCAGCCCGGGACAGGGGGGAAACACCATATATTTT CASSPGQGGNTIYF
. TRBJ1-3 TRBV7-8 . TGTGCCAGCAGCTTCGTTCCGGGTCACTCTGGAAACACCATATATTTT CASSFVPGHSGNTIYF
. TRBJ2-4 TRBV19 . TGTGCCAGTAGTATGATAGGACTAGCCAAAAACATTCAGTACTTC CASSMIGLAKNIQYF
TRBD1 TRBJ2-7 TRBV2 . TGTGCCAGCACCCGGGACAGGGATAAAGTAGGCGAGCAGTACTTC CASTRDRDKVGEQYF
. TRBJ1-4 TRBV6-6 . TGTGCCAGCAGTTACGGGCAGGTGGTTGAAAAACTGTTTTTT CASSYGQVVEKLFF
. TRBJ1-3 TRBV9 . TGTGCCAGCAGCGTGGAAGTCGAAACTAGTGGAGCAAACACCATATATTTT CASSVEVETSGANTIYF
TRBD2 TRBJ2-2 TRBV28 once TGTGCCGGAGGGACTAGCTACACCGGGGAGCTGTTTTTT CAGGTSYTGELFF
. TRBJ1-3 TRBV6-1 few TGTGCCAGCAGTGACAGGGCAGGTGGAAACACCATATATTTT CASSDRAGGNTIYF
TRBD2 TRBJ2-3 TRBV5-1 . TGCGCCAGCAGCTTGATTTCTAGCGGGGGGGTGGATACGCAGTATTTT CASSLISSGGVDTQYF
. TRBJ1-2 TRBV5-6 . TGTGCCAGCAGCTGGGCTGCCAGGGTTAACTATGGCTACACCTTC CASSWAARVNYGYTF
TRBD2 TRBJ2-7 TRBV7-2 . TGTGCCAGCAGCTTAGTAGGGACTAGCGGGTCTCCGTCTGAGCAGTACTTC CASSLVGTSGSPSEQYF
. TRBJ1-1 TRBV7-3 . TGTGCCAGCAGCCCGAGAAGGGGGATGAACACTGAAGCTTTCTTT CASSPRRGMNTEAFF
. TRBJ2-7 TRBV2 . TGTGCCAGCAGGCTAAGCTCCTACGAGCAGTACTTC CASRLSSYEQYF
. TRBJ2-2 TRBV5-6 . TGTGCCAGCAGCATCACGGGATCCGGGGAGCTGTTTTTT CASSITGSGELFF
. TRBJ2-6 TRBV7-2 . TGTGCCAGCAGCTCTGGGGCCCCTGGGGCCAACGTCCTGACTTTC CASSSGAPGANVLTF
. TRBJ1-6 TRBV5-1 . TGCGCCAGCAGCTTACAGGGATATAATTCACCCCTCCACTTT CASSLQGYNSPLHF
TRBD1 TRBJ2-7 TRBV7-2 . TGTGCCAGCAGCCCGGGACAGGGTCCCTACGAGCAGTACTTC CASSPGQGPYEQYF
TRBD1 TRBJ2-7 TRBV27 . TGTGCCAGCAGTTTATCGCAGGGGGCGGCCTACGAGCAGTACTTC CASSLSQGAAYEQYF
TRBD1 TRBJ2-7 TRBV7-7 . TGTGCTAGCAGCCCCCTATTGGAGACAGGGTCCTACGAGCAGTACTTC CASSPLLETGSYEQYF